This is a list of T cell receptor beta chains from one sample in a study of T cell changes during pregnancy in multiple sclerosis. Clones were read by immunoSEQ multiplex PCR, and TCRdb kept only the in-frame ones, dropping some. The data contain 75,000 to 90,000 clones, 90% to 95% of them singletons. Sequencing used CD4+ T cells from peripheral blood mononuclear cells, obtained before pregnancy. These receptor sequences come from a female donor with multiple sclerosis, enrolled in a pregnancy study. CDR3s include the opening cysteine and the closing phenylalanine or tryptophan. The D gene is left open where the match is weak. Size tells how often a clone was seen (once, few, many) or the class of an expanded clone, and some rows leave it out.

v_gene: TRBV5-1; abundance: NA; j_gene: TRBJ2-5; d_gene: NA; CDR3nt: TGCGCCAGCAGCTTCTTACGGGGGACCCAAGAGACCCAGTACTTC; CDR3aa: CASSFLRGTQETQYF
v_gene: TRBV6-4; abundance: NA; j_gene: TRBJ1-1; d_gene: TRBD1; CDR3nt: TGTGCCAGCAGGGTAGACAGGGCCGCGGGTGAAGCTTTCTTT; CDR3aa: CASRVDRAAGEAFF
v_gene: TRBV5-1; abundance: NA; j_gene: TRBJ2-7; d_gene: TRBD2; CDR3nt: TGCGCCAGCAGCTCCTCGGTCGCGGGAGGGCCGTACGAGCAGTACTTC; CDR3aa: CASSSSVAGGPYEQYF
v_gene: TRBV6-1; abundance: NA; j_gene: TRBJ2-2; d_gene: TRBD1; CDR3nt: TGTGCCAGCAGTGCCCAGGGGGACACCGGGGAGCTGTTTTTT; CDR3aa: CASSAQGDTGELFF
v_gene: TRBV19; abundance: NA; j_gene: TRBJ1-4; d_gene: NA; CDR3nt: TGTGCCTCCGGGGGGGGCAGGAGGGCGGCGAATGAAAAACTGTTTTTT; CDR3aa: CASGGGRRAANEKLFF
v_gene: TRBV2; abundance: NA; j_gene: TRBJ2-7; d_gene: NA; CDR3nt: TGTGCCAGCAGTGAAAGCGGGCCCTCCTACGAGCAGTACTTC; CDR3aa: CASSESGPSYEQYF
v_gene: TRBV6-4; abundance: NA; j_gene: TRBJ1-5; d_gene: TRBD1; CDR3nt: TGTGCCAGCAGCCCCAACAGGGGCGGTCAGCCCCAGCATTTT; CDR3aa: CASSPNRGGQPQHF
v_gene: TRBV4-2; abundance: NA; j_gene: TRBJ2-3; d_gene: NA; CDR3nt: TGTGCCAGCAGCCAAGAGGCGGCACCAGATACGCAGTATTTT; CDR3aa: CASSQEAAPDTQYF
v_gene: TRBV30; abundance: NA; j_gene: TRBJ2-1; d_gene: TRBD1; CDR3nt: TGTGCCTGGCAGGGACAGGGATATCGTGAGCAGTTCTTC; CDR3aa: CAWQGQGYREQFF
v_gene: TRBV7-6; abundance: NA; j_gene: TRBJ2-7; d_gene: TRBD1; CDR3nt: TGTGCCAGCAGCTCACCGGGACAGGGGACCCACGAGCAGTACTTC; CDR3aa: CASSSPGQGTHEQYF
v_gene: TRBV30; abundance: NA; j_gene: TRBJ2-4; d_gene: NA; CDR3nt: TGTGCCTGGAGTGTACAGGCGGGATTTCAGTACTTC; CDR3aa: CAWSVQAGFQYF
v_gene: TRBV29-1; abundance: NA; j_gene: TRBJ2-1; d_gene: TRBD2; CDR3nt: TGCAGCGTTGAAGCGGGAGGGAGCAATGAGCAGTTCTTC; CDR3aa: CSVEAGGSNEQFF
v_gene: TRBV30; abundance: NA; j_gene: TRBJ1-3; d_gene: NA; CDR3nt: TGTGCCTGGAGTGCGGTAGTCTCTGGAAACACCATATATTTT; CDR3aa: CAWSAVVSGNTIYF
v_gene: TRBV19; abundance: NA; j_gene: TRBJ2-2; d_gene: TRBD1; CDR3nt: TGTGCCAGTAGTAGCAACAGGGGCACCGGGGAGCTGTTTTTT; CDR3aa: CASSSNRGTGELFF
v_gene: TRBV5-6; abundance: NA; j_gene: TRBJ2-1; d_gene: TRBD2; CDR3nt: TGTGCCAGCAGCTTGGTGACGGGAGGCGAGCAGTTCTTC; CDR3aa: CASSLVTGGEQFF
v_gene: TRBV19; abundance: NA; j_gene: TRBJ2-5; d_gene: NA; CDR3nt: TGTGCCAGTAGTATAGATCGGGAGACCCAGTACTTC; CDR3aa: CASSIDRETQYF
v_gene: TRBV11-2; abundance: NA; j_gene: TRBJ2-3; d_gene: TRBD2; CDR3nt: TGTGCCAGCAGCTTAATCGGGCTAGCGGGGGGAACAGATACGCAGTATTTT; CDR3aa: CASSLIGLAGGTDTQYF
v_gene: TRBV4-2; abundance: NA; j_gene: TRBJ2-3; d_gene: TRBD2; CDR3nt: TGTGCCAGCAGCCTCCTAGCGGGAGGGGATACGCAGTATTTT; CDR3aa: CASSLLAGGDTQYF
v_gene: TRBV5-1; abundance: NA; j_gene: TRBJ1-6; d_gene: TRBD1; CDR3nt: TGCGCCAGCAGCATCGGACAGGGACGCCAATCACCCCTCCACTTT; CDR3aa: CASSIGQGRQSPLHF
v_gene: TRBV30; abundance: once; j_gene: TRBJ1-6; d_gene: NA; CDR3nt: TGTGCCTGGAGTCCTGACAGGTTTTCACCCCTCCACTTT; CDR3aa: CAWSPDRFSPLHF
v_gene: TRBV4-1; abundance: NA; j_gene: TRBJ2-3; d_gene: NA; CDR3nt: TGCGCCAGCAGCCAAAGGGGCTCATTCACAGATACGCAGTATTTT; CDR3aa: CASSQRGSFTDTQYF
v_gene: TRBV30; abundance: NA; j_gene: TRBJ1-5; d_gene: NA; CDR3nt: TGTGCCTGGAGTGTTCCAGGGTTGGGCAATCAGCCCCAGCATTTT; CDR3aa: CAWSVPGLGNQPQHF
v_gene: TRBV7-3; abundance: NA; j_gene: TRBJ2-4; d_gene: TRBD2; CDR3nt: TGTGCCAGCAGCTTGGTAGCGGGAAATGGGGGCGAAAACATTCAGTACTTC; CDR3aa: CASSLVAGNGGENIQYF
v_gene: TRBV19; abundance: NA; j_gene: TRBJ1-5; d_gene: TRBD1; CDR3nt: TGTGCCAGTAGGCGACAGGGGTTAGGTCAGCCCCAGCATTTT; CDR3aa: CASRRQGLGQPQHF
v_gene: TRBV2; abundance: NA; j_gene: TRBJ2-3; d_gene: TRBD1; CDR3nt: TGTGCCAGCAGACTTACAGGGGGCTCTAGCACAGATACGCAGTATTTT; CDR3aa: CASRLTGGSSTDTQYF
v_gene: TRBV30; abundance: NA; j_gene: TRBJ1-3; d_gene: TRBD1; CDR3nt: TGTGCCTGGGGGACAGGTATTAACTCTGGAAACACCATATATTTT; CDR3aa: CAWGTGINSGNTIYF